The rows below give T cell receptor beta chains drawn from one sample of a study of CD8+CD57+ T cells in acquired aplastic anemia. TCRdb re-analysed the reads in MiXCR, keeping a single row per CDR3 protein. This table holds 250,000 to 300,000 distinct CDR3 sequences, 45% to 65% found once. Specimen: sorted CD4+, CD8+, or CD8+CD57+ T cells (not recorded which) from PBMCs. The origin of the receptors is a human donor with aplastic anemia. CDR3s leave out the opening cysteine and the closing phenylalanine or tryptophan.

TRBV29-1	TRBJ2-2	SVDVTGTGASAGELF
TRBV20-1	TRBJ1-2	SASHHGASYGYT
TRBV10-3	TRBJ1-3	AIRANGSESGGNTIY
TRBV9	TRBJ1-6	ASSGGTVSYNSPLH
TRBV10-3	TRBJ2-1	AISGASGRPKNNEQF
TRBV29-1	TRBJ2-5	SVLQGALEETQY
TRBV2	TRBJ2-5	ASSEARGWGETQY
TRBV20-1	TRBJ1-1	SASVGGANTEAF
TRBV9	TRBJ2-7	ASSDGGDQRGEQY
TRBV19	TRBJ1-1	ASLHTGGLVNTEAF
TRBV20-1	TRBJ2-7	SAIRDTTDEQY